These 13 T cell receptor beta chains were sequenced from one sample in a study of cytomegalovirus exposure and HLA in healthy donors. PCR involved 60 Vbeta and 13 Jbeta primers. Clones were read by immunoSEQ multiplex PCR, and TCRdb kept only the in-frame ones, dropping some. The sample has around 78,000 clones. Input material: PBMCs. These receptors all stem from a man between 18 and 35 years old in good health and CMV-seropositive.

The chain employs TRBV15 and TRBJ1-2, with a possible D match to TRBD1 (5 bases). Germline CDR1 and CDR2: LNHNV and YYDKDF (reference sequence). This CDR3 spans 16 amino acids. The V gene lost 1 base and the J gene lost 3 bases, with 15 bases spanning the gap. CDR3 sequence: CATSRALVGGHYGYTF. The CDR3 bases are TGTGCCACCAGCAGAGCGTTGGTGGGGGGACACTATGGCTACACCTTC.

The chain has TRBV27 and TRBJ2-7, with 7 nucleotides matching TRBD1. In germline, CDR1 is MNHEY, CDR2 SMNVEV (reference sequence). CDR3 length equals 16 residues. The V gene end was trimmed by 3 bases and the J gene end by 2 bases; junction bases not matched to a gene: 10. The CDR3 coding sequence is TGTGCCAGCAGTTTCTATCCGGGACAGTTGACCTACGAGCAGTACTTC. It codes for CASSFYPGQLTYEQYF.

This rearrangement joins TRBV5-4 to TRBJ2-7, with 8 bases identical to TRBD1. With V trimmed by 4 bases and J by 3 bases, 6 bases remained unmatched. The CDR3 consists of 14 residues. Germline V lookup: CDR1 SGHNT, CDR2 YYREEE (reference sequence). The CDR3 nucleotides are TGTGCCAGCAGCGCCGGTGGACAGGGCTACGAGCAGTACTTC. It codes for CASSAGGQGYEQYF. Full variable domain (rest looked up from reference TRBV5-4 and TRBJ2-7): ETGVTQSPTHLIKTRGQQVTLRCSSQSGHNTVSWYQQALGQGPQFIFQYYREEENGRGNFPPRFSGLQFPNYSSELNVNALELDDSALYLCASSAGGQGYEQYFGPGTRLTVT.

J is TRBJ1-5 and V is TRBV28, with no clear D. The CDR3 runs to 16 residues. Germline V gene lookup returns CDR1 MDHEN and CDR2 SYDVKM. V dropped 3 bases and J dropped 0 bases, with 12 bases sitting between them. The chain's CDR3 is CASSFGGGYSNQPQHF. In DNA, the CDR3 is TGTGCCAGCAGTTTTGGAGGAGGGTATAGCAATCAGCCCCAGCATTTT.

The chain is built from TRBV6-1 and TRBJ2-3; 7 bases are a match to TRBD1. The CDR3 consists of 14 residues. CDR1 MNHNS and CDR2 SASEGT come from the germline V gene. Germline trimming cut 9 bases from V and 0 bases from J; bases unmatched to any gene: 6. The CDR3 nucleotides read TGTGCCAGTCGGGGACAGAAGAGCACAGATACGCAGTATTTT. Amino acids: CASRGQKSTDTQYF.

This chain links TRBV7-9 with TRBJ2-5, with a weak D call TRBD2 (7 bases). In germline, CDR1 is SEHNR, CDR2 FQNEAQ (reference sequence). The CDR3 extends over 17 amino acids. Trimming shortened V by 5 bases and J by 9 bases, and 28 bases separated the two germline ends. The CDR3 reads CASSRLARGGGLVPQYF. CDR3 DNA: TGTGCCAGCAGCAGATTAGCTCGGGGCGGGGGCCTCGTGCCCCAGTACTTC.

Written as DNA, the CDR3 is TGTGCCAGCAGTTACGGGACAGGCCTAGGGAATTCACCCCTCCACTTT. This gives the protein CASSYGTGLGNSPLHF. The chain couples TRBV6-5 to TRBJ1-6; 8 nucleotides align to TRBD1. Trimming cost V 2 bases and J 7 bases; bases outside gene matches: 7. The germline gives CDR1 MNHEY, CDR2 SVGAGI. The CDR3 covers 16 residues.

This CDR3 reads CASSETGIEKLFF. In DNA, the CDR3 is TGTGCCAGCAGTGAAACAGGAATTGAAAAACTGTTTTTT. This rearrangement joins TRBV2 to TRBJ1-4; a weak D match, TRBD1 (5 bases). CDR1 is SNHLY and CDR2 is FYNNEI in the germline V gene. The CDR3 consists of 13 residues. Trimming took off 2 bases at V and 7 bases at J, with 8 bases between the two ends.

The chain recombines TRBV27 with TRBJ1-4; D might be TRBD1 (5 bases). CDR1 MNHEY and CDR2 SMNVEV come from the germline V gene (reference sequence). CDR3 size: 12 residues. V was pared by 6 bases and J by 10 bases, with 12 bases between. The CDR3 bases are TGTGCCAGCAGCAGACAGCCGGGAAAACTGTTTTTT. This codes for CASSRQPGKLFF.

CDR3 amino acids: CASSKGTVNTGELFF. Here the CDR3 DNA reads TGTGCCAGCAGCAAGGGGACAGTGAACACCGGGGAGCTGTTTTTT. The chain recombines TRBV28 with TRBJ2-2, with 7 bases aligning to TRBD1. The CDR3 length is 15 residues. CDR1 and CDR2 from the germline V gene are MDHEN and SYDVKM. Losses at the gene ends were 6 bases for V and 1 base for J; bases not matched to a gene: 5.

The gene calls are TRBV7-9 and TRBJ2-4; TRBD1 is a possible D gene (6 bases). The V gene's germline CDR1 is SEHNR and CDR2 FQNEAQ (reference sequence). The CDR3 extends over 12 amino acids. Trimming pared 5 bases from V and 9 bases from J, leaving 11 bases between. CDR3 DNA: TGTGCCAGCAGCCCCGACAGGCCCATTCAGTACTTC. As protein: CASSPDRPIQYF.

This chain links TRBV9 with TRBJ2-7; 16 nucleotides match TRBD2. Trimming removed 5 bases from V and 2 bases from J; junction bases left unmatched: 13. The CDR3 is made up of 19 amino acids. Germline-derived CDR1 and CDR2 are SGDLS and YYNGEE. CDR3 coding DNA: TGTGCCAGCAGGGAGGCGGGACTAGCGGGGGGGCCTTGGGCCTACGAGCAGTACTTC. It specifies CASREAGLAGGPWAYEQYF.

The chain has TRBV18 and TRBJ1-5; 8 nucleotides align to TRBD1. V was clipped by 0 bases and J by 6 bases; unmatched bases: 7. CDR3 length equals 16 residues. Germline lookup yields CDR1 KGHSH and CDR2 LQKENI. CDR3 nucleotides: TGTGCCAGCTCACCACCCCCTGACAGGGGCGTTCAGCCCCAGCATTTT. Translating it yields CASSPPPDRGVQPQHF.